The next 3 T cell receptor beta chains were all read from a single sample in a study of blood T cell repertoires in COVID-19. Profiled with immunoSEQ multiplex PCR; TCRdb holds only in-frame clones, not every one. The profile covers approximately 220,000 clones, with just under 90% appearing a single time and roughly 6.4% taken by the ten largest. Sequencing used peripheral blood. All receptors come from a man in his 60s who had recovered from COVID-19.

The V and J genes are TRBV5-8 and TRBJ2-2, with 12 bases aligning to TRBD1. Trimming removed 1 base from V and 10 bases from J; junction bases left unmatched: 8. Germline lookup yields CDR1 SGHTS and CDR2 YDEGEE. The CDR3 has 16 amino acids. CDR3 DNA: TGTGCCAGCAGCTTGCGGGACAGGGGGCTCTTAGAGGAGCTGTTTTTT. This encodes CASSLRDRGLLEELFF.

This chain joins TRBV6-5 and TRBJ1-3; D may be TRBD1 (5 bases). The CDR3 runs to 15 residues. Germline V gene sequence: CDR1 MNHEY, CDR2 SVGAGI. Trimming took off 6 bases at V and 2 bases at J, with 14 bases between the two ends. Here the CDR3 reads CASSQTREPGNTIYF. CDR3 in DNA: TGTGCCAGCAGCCAGACCAGGGAACCTGGAAACACCATATATTTT.

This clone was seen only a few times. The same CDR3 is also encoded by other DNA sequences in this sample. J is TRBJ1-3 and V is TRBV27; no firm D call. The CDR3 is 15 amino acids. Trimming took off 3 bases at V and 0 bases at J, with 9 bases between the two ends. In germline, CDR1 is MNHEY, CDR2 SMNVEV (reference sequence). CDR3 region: CASSFTGGSGNTIYF. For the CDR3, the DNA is TGTGCCAGCAGTTTTACGGGTGGCTCTGGAAACACCATATATTTT.